This is a list of T cell receptor beta chains from one sample in a study of blood T cell repertoires in COVID-19. The assay was immunoSEQ multiplex PCR, and TCRdb's table has in-frame clones only and misses some. The sample has about 200,000 clones; roughly 81% are singletons. Sequences were obtained from peripheral blood. These receptors came from a woman of 80 years or more with acute or convalescent COVID-19. Each CDR3 is given with its conserved first and last residue. D genes are given only for firm matches. Size is omitted from some rows. Given values are once, few, many or a class for expanded clones.

cdr3_aa	cdr3_nt	v_call	d_call	j_call	clone_size
CASSRMTGLVNEQYF	TGTGCCAGCAGTAGGATGACAGGGTTGGTGAACGAGCAGTACTTC	TRBV6-2/TRBV6-3	TRBD1	TRBJ2-7	.
CASSYLPTYEQYF	TGTGCCAGCAGTTACCTACCCACCTACGAGCAGTACTTC	TRBV6-5	.	TRBJ2-7	.
CASSWQGQETQYF	TGTGCCAGCAGTTGGCAGGGCCAAGAGACCCAGTACTTC	TRBV28	.	TRBJ2-5	once
CATSEPGQGNTGELFF	TGTGCCACCAGTGAGCCGGGACAGGGGAACACCGGGGAGCTGTTTTTT	TRBV24-1	TRBD1	TRBJ2-2	.
CASSLNRDGNYGYTF	TGTGCCAGCAGTTTGAACAGGGACGGCAACTATGGCTACACCTTC	TRBV27	.	TRBJ1-2	.
CASSLLRDQETQYF	TGTGCCAGTAGCTTACTGCGGGACCAAGAGACCCAGTACTTC	TRBV19	.	TRBJ2-5	.
CASSPQSGLAGKYNEQFF	TGTGCCAGCAGCCCCCAATCAGGACTAGCGGGAAAATACAATGAGCAGTTCTTC	TRBV7-2	TRBD2	TRBJ2-1	.
CAWSVMGTRNTEAFF	TGTGCCTGGAGTGTAATGGGGACACGGAACACTGAAGCTTTCTTT	TRBV30	.	TRBJ1-1	.
CASSLNSAGNSPLHF	TGTGCCAGCAGCTTAAACAGTGCGGGGAATTCACCCCTCCACTTT	TRBV7-3	.	TRBJ1-6	.
CASSASMDEQFF	TGTGCCAGTAGTGCTAGTATGGATGAGCAGTTCTTC	TRBV19	.	TRBJ2-1	.
CASSLSSGSRSEQFF	TGTGCCAGCAGTTTGAGTAGCGGGAGCAGAAGTGAGCAGTTCTTC	TRBV27	TRBD2	TRBJ2-1	.
CSVTGTSGSKKYNEQFF	TGCAGCGTAACCGGGACTAGCGGGAGTAAGAAGTACAATGAGCAGTTCTTC	TRBV29-1	TRBD2	TRBJ2-1	.
CASSVKGHTPSGNTIYF	TGTGCCAGCAGCGTAAAGGGACACACTCCCTCTGGAAACACCATATATTTT	TRBV9	.	TRBJ1-3	.
CASGTSGALSTDTQYF	TGTGCCAGCGGGACTAGCGGGGCCCTTTCTACAGATACGCAGTATTTT	TRBV25-1	TRBD2	TRBJ2-3	.
CASRYGAPGQEDYEQYF	TGTGCCAGCAGATATGGTGCGCCTGGACAGGAGGACTACGAGCAGTACTTC	TRBV5-6	TRBD1	TRBJ2-7	.
CASKRETEAFF	TGTGCCAGCAAACGTGAGACTGAAGCTTTCTTT	TRBV6-5	.	TRBJ1-1	.
CASSIVASPTGNTIYF	TGTGCCAGTAGTATAGTGGCATCGCCGACTGGAAACACCATATATTTT	TRBV19	.	TRBJ1-3	.
CASRFRPGLASYNEQFF	TGCGCCAGCCGATTCCGCCCAGGACTAGCGTCCTACAATGAGCAGTTCTTC	TRBV5-1	TRBD2	TRBJ2-1	.
CASSLAGGQPQHF	TGTGCCAGCAGTCTGGCCGGGGGTCAGCCCCAGCATTTT	TRBV12-3/TRBV12-4	.	TRBJ1-5	.
CSASEGAITGELFF	TGCAGTGCTAGTGAGGGGGCGATCACCGGGGAGCTGTTTTTT	TRBV20-1	TRBD1	TRBJ2-2	.
CASKRGGISYEQYF	TGTGCCAGCAAGCGGGGAGGGATCTCCTACGAGCAGTACTTC	TRBV27	TRBD2	TRBJ2-7	.
CATSDPSRGPDGELFF	TGTGCCACCAGTGATCCTAGCAGAGGGCCTGACGGGGAGCTGTTTTTT	TRBV24-1	.	TRBJ2-2	.
CASRPGLATREQYF	TGTGCCAGCAGGCCAGGACTAGCTACTAGAGAGCAGTACTTC	TRBV6-5	TRBD2	TRBJ2-7	.
CASSDGRVGSPNEKLFF	TGTGCCAGCAGTGACGGTCGTGTGGGCAGTCCTAATGAAAAACTGTTTTTT	TRBV25-1	.	TRBJ1-4	.
CASSRRYGGLAGTGELFF	TGCGCCAGCAGCCGACGATATGGGGGACTAGCTGGCACCGGGGAGCTGTTTTTT	TRBV4-3	TRBD2	TRBJ2-2	.
CASRGGVQRYEQYF	TGTGCCAGCAGAGGGGGGGTCCAGAGGTACGAGCAGTACTTC	TRBV6-9	.	TRBJ2-7	.
CSVEGTGYSNQPQHF	TGCAGCGTTGAAGGGACAGGTTATAGCAATCAGCCCCAGCATTTT	TRBV29-1	TRBD1	TRBJ1-5	.
CAWSAQGAQPQHF	TGTGCCTGGAGCGCCCAGGGGGCTCAGCCCCAGCATTTT	TRBV30	TRBD1	TRBJ1-5	.
CASGGARENGYTF	TGTGCCAGCGGGGGGGCGCGGGAAAATGGCTACACCTTC	TRBV12-3/TRBV12-4	.	TRBJ1-2	.
CASSIRGSYTF	TGTGCCAGCAGCATAAGGGGAAGCTACACCTTC	TRBV5-6	.	TRBJ1-2	.
CATSESSGTGYTGELFF	TGTGCCACCAGTGAGTCCTCCGGGACAGGGTACACCGGGGAGCTGTTTTTT	TRBV24-1	TRBD1	TRBJ2-2	.
CASSLGFRLAGDNEQFF	TGCGCCAGCAGCTTGGGGTTCCGACTAGCGGGAGACAATGAGCAGTTCTTC	TRBV5-1	TRBD2	TRBJ2-1	.
CASSLGGRGETQYF	TGTGCCAGCAGCTTGGGCGGGAGAGGGGAGACCCAGTACTTC	TRBV5-4	TRBD2	TRBJ2-5	.
CASSPSAETQYF	TGTGCCAGCAGCCCGTCCGCGGAGACCCAGTACTTC	TRBV7-9	.	TRBJ2-5	.
CASSRGQWGRRSWDEQYF	TGTGCCAGCAGCAGGGGACAGTGGGGTAGACGGAGTTGGGACGAGCAGTACTTC	TRBV11-2	TRBD1	TRBJ2-7	.
CASRKPIPGGYTF	TGTGCCAGCAGGAAACCGATCCCAGGGGGCTACACCTTC	TRBV6-5	.	TRBJ1-2	.
CAWKREGSYNEQFF	TGTGCCTGGAAGCGGGAGGGATCCTACAATGAGCAGTTCTTC	TRBV30	TRBD2	TRBJ2-1	.
CASSYSGRGSYEQYF	TGTGCCAGCAGTTACTCTGGAAGGGGGTCCTACGAGCAGTACTTC	TRBV6-2/TRBV6-3	.	TRBJ2-7	once
CASRKQGKGSDTQYF	TGTGCCAGCAGAAAACAGGGGAAGGGATCAGATACGCAGTATTTT	TRBV2	TRBD1	TRBJ2-3	once
CASSQGVRGGDENTEAFF	TGTGCCAGCAGCCAAGGGGTCCGCGGGGGGGACGAGAACACTGAAGCTTTCTTT	TRBV4-2	.	TRBJ1-1	.
CASSLMGGDETQYF	TGCGCCAGCAGCTTGATGGGGGGGGACGAGACCCAGTACTTC	TRBV5-1	TRBD2	TRBJ2-5	.
CASSPTSGSPGSEQFF	TGTGCCAGCAGCCCGACTAGCGGGAGTCCGGGCAGTGAGCAGTTCTTC	TRBV11-2	TRBD2	TRBJ2-1	.
CASYAHPGTSGSFSYEQYF	TGTGCCAGCTACGCCCACCCCGGGACTAGCGGGAGTTTTTCCTACGAGCAGTACTTC	TRBV28	TRBD2	TRBJ2-7	.
CASSQDLLIQRTFF	TGTGCCAGCAGCCAAGATCTCTTAATTCAGAGGACTTTCTTT	TRBV3-1/TRBV3-2	.	TRBJ1-1	once
CASSRSRGTEAFF	TGTGCCAGCAGCCGAAGCAGGGGCACTGAAGCTTTCTTT	TRBV7-8	.	TRBJ1-1	.
CASSFLREDSYEQYF	TGCGCCAGCAGCTTCCTGCGGGAGGACTCCTACGAGCAGTACTTC	TRBV5-1	TRBD2	TRBJ2-7	once
CASSYSNEQFF	TGTGCCAGCAGCTACAGCAATGAGCAGTTCTTC	TRBV9	.	TRBJ2-1	.
CASSLGSSVEQYF	TGTGCCAGCAGCTTAGGGTCGTCGGTCGAGCAGTACTTC	TRBV7-2	.	TRBJ2-7	.
CASSIQGQSNSPLHF	TGTGCCAGTAGCATACAGGGACAGAGTAATTCACCCCTCCACTTT	TRBV19	TRBD1	TRBJ1-6	few